This T cell receptor beta chain was found in a study of blood T cell repertoires in COVID-19. Whole-study context: Specimens from acute and convalescent COVID-19 originated in the United States, Italy and Spain.

The germline gives CDR1 LGHNA, CDR2 YSLEER. Trimming stripped 4 bases from V and 1 base from J, with 13 bases between. The CDR3 contains 15 residues. Clinical history reported by participants formed the basis on which cohorts were assigned. The study counted Cohort 3 donors as recovered given two negative PCRs, clearance, or symptom resolution. The table came from immunoSEQ multiplex PCR; TCRdb's copy has only in-frame clones and leaves some out. This table has 300,000 to 350,000 clones, approximately 85% appearing once. This TCR was recovered from a young man who had recovered from COVID-19. This chain connects TRBV4-3 to TRBJ1-1, with D perhaps TRBD1 (5 bases). Sequencing used PBMCs or T cells enriched from blood (not recorded which). CDR3 region: CASSPRARENTEAFF. CDR3 DNA sequence: TGCGCCAGCAGCCCCAGGGCACGAGAGAACACTGAAGCTTTCTTT.